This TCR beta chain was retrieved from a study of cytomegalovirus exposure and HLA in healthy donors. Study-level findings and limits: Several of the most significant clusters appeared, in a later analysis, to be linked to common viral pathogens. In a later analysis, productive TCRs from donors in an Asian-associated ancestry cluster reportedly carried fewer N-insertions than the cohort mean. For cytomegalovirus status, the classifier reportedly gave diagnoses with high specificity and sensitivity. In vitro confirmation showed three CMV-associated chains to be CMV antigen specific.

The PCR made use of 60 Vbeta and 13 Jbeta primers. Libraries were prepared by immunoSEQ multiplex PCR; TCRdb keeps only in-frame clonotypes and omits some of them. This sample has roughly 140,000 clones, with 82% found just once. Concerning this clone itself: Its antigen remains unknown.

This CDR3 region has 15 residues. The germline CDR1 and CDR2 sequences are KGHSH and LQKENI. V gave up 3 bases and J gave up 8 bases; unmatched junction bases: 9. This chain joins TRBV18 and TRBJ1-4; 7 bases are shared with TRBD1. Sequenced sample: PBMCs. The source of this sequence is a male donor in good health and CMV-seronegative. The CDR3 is CASSPRTGEKEKLFF. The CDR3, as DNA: TGTGCCAGCTCACCTCGGACAGGAGAGAAGGAAAAACTGTTTTTT.